This TCR beta chain derives from a study of cytomegalovirus exposure and HLA in healthy donors. About the research overall: The same platform as the approximately 670 first-cohort repertoires was used for the 120 validation repertoires, a later analysis reported.

Unmatched junction bases numbered 9, after V lost 6 bases and J lost 8 bases. The CDR3 extends over 14 amino acids. Germline assignment: CDR1 LNHNV and CDR2 YYDKDF (reference sequence). Clones were read by immunoSEQ multiplex PCR, and TCRdb kept only the in-frame ones, dropping some. The table has around 250,000 clones, about 90% seen once. The sample consisted of PBMCs. This TCR came from a young woman in good health and CMV-seronegative. The chain couples TRBV15 to TRBJ2-4, with 8 nucleotides matching TRBD2. CDR3 DNA sequence: TGTGCCACCAGTCAGGGCGGGGGGATGGACATTCAGTACTTC. Its protein is CATSQGGGMDIQYF.